Listed below are T cell receptor beta chains from one sample, sequenced in a study of cytomegalovirus exposure and HLA in healthy donors. Here immunoSEQ multiplex PCR was the method, and the copy in TCRdb shows in-frame clones only, minus some. This sample has about 200,000 clones, with approximately 78% found just once. The sample was PBMCs. These receptors were obtained from a woman aged 35 to 49 in good health and CMV-seronegative. Both conserved end residues are part of each CDR3. A D gene is named only where the DNA matches it firmly. Only some rows state a clone size, as once, few, many or a class for expanded clones.

clone_size: few; d_call: .; v_call: TRBV5-1; j_call: TRBJ1-1; cdr3_aa: CASSVRDWNTEAFF; cdr3_nt: TGCGCCAGCAGCGTGAGGGACTGGAACACTGAAGCTTTCTTT
clone_size: few; d_call: TRBD2; v_call: TRBV5-1; j_call: TRBJ2-2; cdr3_aa: CASSWKLAANTGELFF; cdr3_nt: TGCGCCAGCAGCTGGAAACTAGCGGCGAACACCGGGGAGCTGTTTTTT
clone_size: .; d_call: .; v_call: TRBV28; j_call: TRBJ2-7; cdr3_aa: CASRHYEQYF; cdr3_nt: TGTGCCAGCAGACACTACGAGCAGTACTTC
clone_size: few; d_call: .; v_call: TRBV2; j_call: TRBJ2-5; cdr3_aa: CASSDLLEGETQYF; cdr3_nt: TGTGCCAGCAGTGATCTCCTAGAGGGAGAGACCCAGTACTTC
clone_size: once; d_call: .; v_call: TRBV27; j_call: TRBJ1-2; cdr3_aa: CASGYGDSYGYTF; cdr3_nt: TGTGCCAGCGGATACGGTGACTCCTATGGCTACACCTTC
clone_size: .; d_call: .; v_call: TRBV7-2; j_call: TRBJ1-5; cdr3_aa: CAGSLGGGNQPQHF; cdr3_nt: TGTGCCGGCAGCTTAGGGGGGGGCAATCAGCCCCAGCATTTT
clone_size: once; d_call: .; v_call: TRBV30; j_call: TRBJ1-1; cdr3_aa: CAWNHGREPEAFF; cdr3_nt: TGTGCCTGGAACCATGGGAGGGAACCTGAAGCTTTCTTT
clone_size: .; d_call: TRBD1; v_call: TRBV5-1; j_call: TRBJ2-3; cdr3_aa: CASSFGQGLDTQYF; cdr3_nt: TGCGCCAGCAGCTTTGGACAGGGGCTCGATACGCAGTATTTT
clone_size: .; d_call: TRBD1; v_call: TRBV2; j_call: TRBJ2-6; cdr3_aa: CASRRDSLSGANVLTF; cdr3_nt: TGTGCCAGCAGGAGGGACAGCCTCTCTGGGGCCAACGTCCTGACTTTC
clone_size: .; d_call: .; v_call: TRBV27; j_call: TRBJ1-5; cdr3_aa: CASSLLTGQPQHF; cdr3_nt: TGTGCCAGCAGTTTATTAACCGGTCAGCCCCAGCATTTT
clone_size: .; d_call: TRBD1; v_call: TRBV28; j_call: TRBJ1-5; cdr3_aa: CASSKQGHQPQHF; cdr3_nt: TGTGCCAGCAGCAAACAGGGGCATCAGCCCCAGCATTTT
clone_size: few; d_call: .; v_call: TRBV6-5; j_call: TRBJ1-1; cdr3_aa: CASSKDTVNTEAFF; cdr3_nt: TGTGCCAGCAGCAAGGACACAGTGAACACTGAAGCTTTCTTT
clone_size: .; d_call: .; v_call: TRBV7-9; j_call: TRBJ2-3; cdr3_aa: CASSLAGGQTDTQYF; cdr3_nt: TGTGCCAGCAGCTTAGCGGGTGGGCAAACGGATACGCAGTATTTT
clone_size: .; d_call: .; v_call: TRBV19; j_call: TRBJ1-1; cdr3_aa: CASSIYGSDTEAFF; cdr3_nt: TGTGCCAGTAGTATATATGGGAGCGACACTGAAGCTTTCTTT
clone_size: .; d_call: .; v_call: TRBV30; j_call: TRBJ2-2; cdr3_aa: CAQAPGVGTGELFF; cdr3_nt: TGTGCCCAAGCTCCGGGAGTCGGCACCGGGGAGCTGTTTTTT
clone_size: few; d_call: TRBD2; v_call: TRBV28; j_call: TRBJ2-7; cdr3_aa: CASSTAGAWGYEQYF; cdr3_nt: TGTGCCAGCAGTACAGCGGGGGCTTGGGGCTACGAGCAGTACTTC
clone_size: .; d_call: .; v_call: TRBV6-1; j_call: TRBJ2-7; cdr3_aa: CASTSHWAGGEQYF; cdr3_nt: TGTGCCAGCACTTCACACTGGGCTGGAGGCGAGCAGTACTTC
clone_size: .; d_call: TRBD1; v_call: TRBV6-1; j_call: TRBJ1-1; cdr3_aa: CASSFIQGGNTEAFF; cdr3_nt: TGTGCCAGCAGTTTTATCCAGGGGGGGAACACTGAAGCTTTCTTT
clone_size: .; d_call: .; v_call: TRBV5-1; j_call: TRBJ1-1; cdr3_aa: CASGWQGRGTEAFF; cdr3_nt: TGCGCCAGCGGATGGCAGGGTAGGGGCACTGAAGCTTTCTTT
clone_size: .; d_call: .; v_call: TRBV19; j_call: TRBJ1-1; cdr3_aa: CASSIRGYKAEAFF; cdr3_nt: TGTGCCAGTAGTATACGAGGATACAAGGCTGAAGCTTTCTTT
clone_size: .; d_call: TRBD2; v_call: TRBV27; j_call: TRBJ2-3; cdr3_aa: CASTWGSGRADTQYF; cdr3_nt: TGTGCCAGCACCTGGGGTAGCGGGAGAGCAGATACGCAGTATTTT
clone_size: .; d_call: .; v_call: TRBV4-2; j_call: TRBJ2-1; cdr3_aa: CASSLGGWEQFF; cdr3_nt: TGTGCCAGCAGCCTAGGGGGATGGGAGCAGTTCTTC
clone_size: once; d_call: .; v_call: TRBV9; j_call: TRBJ2-3; cdr3_aa: CASSVMTNTDTQYF; cdr3_nt: TGTGCCAGCAGCGTAATGACTAACACAGATACGCAGTATTTT
clone_size: .; d_call: .; v_call: TRBV11-3; j_call: TRBJ2-5; cdr3_aa: CASSFSLQETQYF; cdr3_nt: TGTGCCAGCAGCTTTTCACTGCAAGAGACCCAGTACTTC
clone_size: .; d_call: TRBD2; v_call: TRBV9; j_call: TRBJ2-2; cdr3_aa: CASSASTSGSGGELFF; cdr3_nt: TGTGCCAGCAGCGCCTCGACTAGCGGGTCCGGAGGGGAGCTGTTTTTT
clone_size: few; d_call: TRBD1; v_call: TRBV5-1; j_call: TRBJ2-7; cdr3_aa: CASSLAGSPGQGGKRLTYEQYF; cdr3_nt: TGCGCCAGCAGCTTGGCGGGTTCTCCGGGACAGGGAGGAAAAAGGCTGACCTACGAGCAGTACTTC